This T cell receptor beta chain was profiled in a study of T cell responses to AZD1222 COVID-19 vaccine. Libraries were prepared by immunoSEQ multiplex PCR; TCRdb keeps only in-frame clonotypes and omits some of them. Of about 94,000 clones listed, over 75% are singletons. This CDR3 is built from 13 residues. V was clipped by 5 bases and J by 4 bases, with 9 bases between them. Germline values: CDR1 KGHSH, CDR2 LQKENI. Sequenced material: peripheral blood, taken on day 0 of AZD1222 vaccination. The clonotype was recovered from an adult in good health. The chain recombines TRBV18 with TRBJ2-1; D is undetermined. CDR3 region: CASSTNSYNEQFF. In DNA form, the CDR3 reads TGTGCCAGCTCAACGAACAGTTACAATGAGCAGTTCTTC.